The 30 T cell receptor beta chains presented below share a single source sample, sequenced in a study of shared clonotypes between healthy human individuals. The protocol was immunoSEQ multiplex PCR, while the TCRdb copy is restricted to in-frame clones and leaves out a portion. This sample has more than 550,000 clones, with about 90% found just once. The sample comprised memory CD8+ T cells from PBMCs. As for subset: CD45RO+ cells pooled with CCR7-negative TemRA cells. The receptors here all came from a man in his late teens or twenties in good health. Some clones in this sample may be carry-over from other donors' samples.

This chain joins TRBV6-5 and TRBJ2-7; 8 bases align to TRBD1. The V and J ends lost 6 bases and 5 bases, in that order; junction bases with no gene match: 6. CDR1 and CDR2 (germline): MNHEY, SVGAGI. The CDR3 consists of 13 residues. The CDR3 loop is CASREDRANEQYF. The CDR3 DNA follows: TGTGCCAGCAGGGAGGACAGGGCGAACGAGCAGTACTTC.

This sequence joins TRBV28 and TRBJ1-1; possibly TRBD1 for D (5 bases). The CDR3 totals 14 residues. Trimming took off 6 bases at V and 3 bases at J, with 14 bases between the two ends. CDR1 and CDR2 from the germline V gene are MDHEN and SYDVKM. The CDR3 region has the DNA TGTGCCAGCAGCCAACCCAGGGACTACACTGAAGCTTTCTTT. Protein sequence: CASSQPRDYTEAFF.

The CDR3: CAWTPSVNEKLFF. The CDR3 DNA is TGTGCCTGGACCCCCAGCGTTAATGAAAAACTGTTTTTT. The J gene is TRBJ1-4, the V gene TRBV30; D gene unclear. The germline V gene has CDR1 GTSNPN and CDR2 SVGIG (reference sequence). V lost 4 bases to trimming and J lost 4 bases, with 10 bases between them. The CDR3 loop spans 13 amino acids.

This rearrangement joins TRBV6-1 to TRBJ1-1, with D possibly TRBD1 on 6 matching bases. Germline lookup yields CDR1 MNHNS and CDR2 SASEGT. The CDR3 contains 14 residues. Trimming removed 1 base at V and 4 bases at J, with 10 bases between. CDR3 loop: CASSEVGARTEAFF. The CDR3 nucleotides read TGTGCCAGCAGTGAAGTGGGGGCGCGCACTGAAGCTTTCTTT.

In this sample, this clone turned up a few times. The chain uses TRBV4-3 and TRBJ1-1; D may be TRBD1 (6 bases). V gave up 6 bases and J gave up 2 bases, with 13 bases separating them. CDR3 length equals 14 residues. CDR1 LGHNA and CDR2 YSLEER come from the germline V gene. The CDR3 DNA is TGCGCCAGCAGACCACGACAGGCAAACACTGAAGCTTTCTTT. This translates into CASRPRQANTEAFF.

The rearrangement links TRBV18 to TRBJ2-7; 8 bases are shared with TRBD1. Trimming took 0 bases from V and 4 from J; bases not matched to a gene: 5. Germline V gives CDR1 KGHSH, CDR2 LQKENI. This CDR3 is 15 amino acids long. The DNA for the CDR3 is TGTGCCAGCTCACCACCGGACAGGGAGAGGTACGAGCAGTACTTC. As protein: CASSPPDRERYEQYF.

This rearrangement joins TRBV27 to TRBJ2-2; 7 bases match TRBD1. The CDR3 has 12 amino acids. V gave up 7 bases and J gave up 8 bases; unmatched junction bases: 4. Per germline, CDR1 MNHEY and CDR2 SMNVEV (reference sequence). In DNA, the CDR3 is TGTGCCAGCAAGACAGGGCGGGGGGAGCTGTTTTTT. Amino acid sequence: CASKTGRGELFF.

The chain combines TRBV5-6 with TRBJ2-7; the D is unclear. Trimming took off 0 bases at V and 0 bases at J, with 7 bases between the two ends. Per the germline V gene, CDR1 is SGHDT and CDR2 is YYEEEE. The CDR3 loop spans 14 amino acids. This chain's CDR3 is CASSLGPGSYEQYF. CDR3 in DNA: TGTGCCAGCAGCTTGGGTCCAGGCTCCTACGAGCAGTACTTC.

The rearrangement links TRBV6-6 to TRBJ1-1; D is possibly TRBD1 (5 bases). The V end lost 0 bases, the J end lost 1 base, and 9 bases lay between the germline ends. This CDR3 spans 15 amino acids. The V gene's germline CDR1 is MNHNY and CDR2 SVGAGI (reference sequence). CDR3 protein: CASSYSTVWNTEAFF. In DNA, the CDR3 is TGTGCCAGCAGTTACTCGACAGTCTGGAACACTGAAGCTTTCTTT.

The CDR3 loop is CASRTQTGNTEAFF. CDR3 in DNA: TGTGCCAGCAGGACGCAGACAGGGAACACTGAAGCTTTCTTT. The chain has TRBV5-6 and TRBJ1-1, with D perhaps matching TRBD1 (6 bases). The CDR3 is made up of 14 amino acids. The V gene's germline CDR1 is SGHDT and CDR2 YYEEEE. Trimming pared 5 bases from V and 1 base from J, leaving 12 bases between. The variable domain in full, completed from reference TRBV5-6 and TRBJ1-1, reads DAGVTQSPTHLIKTRGQQVTLRCSPKSGHDTVSWYQQALGQGPQFIFQYYEEEERQRGNFPDRFSGHQFPNYSSELNVNALLLGDSALYLCASRTQTGNTEAFFGQGTRLTVV.

The V call is TRBV30, the J call TRBJ1-1; D unresolved. Trimming removed 5 bases at V and 5 bases at J, with 18 bases between. The V gene's germline CDR1 is GTSNPN and CDR2 SVGIG (reference sequence). The CDR3 is 14 residues long. CDR3 region: CAWEKDPTNTEAFF. The DNA of the CDR3 is TGTGCCTGGGAGAAGGACCCGACGAATACTGAAGCTTTCTTT.

This clone was found many times. For the CDR3, the DNA is TGTGCCAGCAGTTCAACAGGGGGTAAAGGTTCACCCCTCCACTTT. Amino acid sequence: CASSSTGGKGSPLHF. The chain recombines TRBV11-2 with TRBJ1-6; TRBD1 agrees at 8 bases. V lost 6 bases, J lost 9 bases, and 10 bases stayed unmatched. The CDR3 totals 15 residues. CDR1 is SGHAT, CDR2 FQNNGV, per germline.

This rearrangement joins TRBV15 to TRBJ1-4; tentative D call: TRBD1 (6 bases). V gave up 4 bases and J gave up 8 bases, with 14 bases separating them. This CDR3 spans 14 amino acids. Germline V gene data show CDR1 as LNHNV and CDR2 as YYDKDF (reference sequence). The CDR3 sequence is CATSTTGYVEKLFF. As DNA, the CDR3 is TGTGCCACCAGCACAACAGGGTACGTAGAAAAACTGTTTTTT.

This chain uses TRBV9 with TRBJ2-7; the match to TRBD2 covers 14 bases. After removal of 4 bases from V and 3 bases from J, the junction contained 12 bases not matched to a gene. This CDR3 contains 18 residues. CDR1 is SGDLS and CDR2 is YYNGEE in the germline V gene. The CDR3 loop reads CASSPRGTSGSMRYEQYF. CDR3 in DNA: TGTGCCAGCAGCCCTAGAGGGACTAGCGGGAGTATGCGCTACGAGCAGTACTTC.

This chain connects TRBV27 to TRBJ2-4; weak D call: TRBD1 (7 bases). Trimming removed 7 bases at V and 0 bases at J, with 19 bases between. The CDR3 spans 17 residues. Per the germline V gene, CDR1 is MNHEY and CDR2 is SMNVEV (reference sequence). CDR3 coding DNA: TGTGCCAGCACTTCAATCCAGGGGGGTCTAGCCAAAAACATTCAGTACTTC. This sequence encodes CASTSIQGGLAKNIQYF.

This chain connects TRBV28 to TRBJ1-1; a weak D match, TRBD1 (5 bases). Trimming stripped 6 bases from V and 6 bases from J, with 20 bases between. Germline lookup yields CDR1 MDHEN and CDR2 SYDVKM. The CDR3 runs to 15 residues. CDR3 protein: CASRRYYGRGPEAFF. CDR3 bases: TGTGCCAGCAGGCGATACTACGGGAGGGGCCCTGAAGCTTTCTTT.

This chain links TRBV7-3 with TRBJ2-1; 7 nucleotides match TRBD2. The CDR3 is made up of 16 amino acids. Germline CDR1 reads SGHTA; CDR2 reads FQGTGA. The V gene end was trimmed by 0 bases and the J gene end by 7 bases; junction bases not matched to a gene: 9. The CDR3 DNA sequence: TGTGCCAGCAGCTTAACGGGACTACCATCTACGAATGAGCAGTTCTTC. This translates into CASSLTGLPSTNEQFF.

The chain recombines TRBV28 with TRBJ1-6; the D is unclear. Deletions cut 1 base from V and 8 bases from J, with 12 bases between. Per the germline V gene, CDR1 is MDHEN and CDR2 is SYDVKM. There are 15 residues in the CDR3. The CDR3 DNA reads as TGTGCCAGCAGTTTATTGGAGACGGACGATTCACCCCTCCACTTT. Encoded protein: CASSLLETDDSPLHF.

The V gene is TRBV4-1, the J gene TRBJ1-1; D ambiguous. The CDR3 consists of 15 residues. The germline CDR1 and CDR2 sequences are MGHRA and YSYEKL. Trimming removed 0 bases at V and 4 bases at J, with 12 bases between. The CDR3 DNA reads as TGCGCCAGCAGCCAAGATCGTACGGTAGGCACTGAAGCTTTCTTT. It specifies CASSQDRTVGTEAFF.

This chain joins TRBV9 and TRBJ2-7, with 11 bases fitting TRBD1. Trimming cost V 3 bases and J 3 bases; bases outside gene matches: 5. The CDR3 extends over 15 amino acids. Germline CDR1 reads SGDLS; CDR2 reads YYNGEE. The CDR3 sequence is CASSEGQGENYEQYF. For the CDR3, the DNA is TGTGCCAGCAGCGAGGGACAGGGGGAGAACTACGAGCAGTACTTC.

The sample holds a few counts of this clone. This chain joins TRBV5-1 and TRBJ1-1; unclear D gene. Between the trimmed V and J ends, which lost 4 bases and 7 bases, there was a span of 14 bases. The CDR3 has 13 residues. The germline CDR1 and CDR2 sequences are SGHRS and YFSETQ. CDR3 coding DNA: TGCGCCAGCAGCCCGGGAGCGGGATTTGAAGCTTTCTTT. This translates into CASSPGAGFEAFF.

V gene TRBV7-6 combines with J gene TRBJ2-7; D is ambiguous. V was clipped by 2 bases and J by 2 bases, with 10 bases between them. Germline V CDR1 and CDR2: SGHVS, FNYEAQ. This CDR3 region has 14 residues. The CDR3 is CASSLSYRPYEQYF. Written as DNA, the CDR3 is TGTGCCAGCAGCTTATCATACAGACCCTACGAGCAGTACTTC.

The chain uses TRBV2 and TRBJ2-3; D not certain. Trimming pared 3 bases from V and 0 bases from J, leaving 13 bases between. This CDR3 region has 16 residues. CDR1 is SNHLY and CDR2 is FYNNEI in the germline V gene. CDR3 sequence reads: CASSDPTETSTDTQYF. CDR3 DNA: TGTGCCAGCAGTGATCCCACAGAAACTAGCACAGATACGCAGTATTTT.

The gene calls are TRBV5-1 and TRBJ2-1; D unresolved. V was cut by 2 bases and J by 8 bases, with 8 bases left in between. The germline gives CDR1 SGHRS, CDR2 YFSETQ. CDR3 length equals 12 residues. CDR3 coding DNA: TGCGCCAGCAGCTTAAGGATCGATGAGCAGTTCTTC. Amino acid sequence: CASSLRIDEQFF.

The rearrangement joins TRBV6-1 to TRBJ1-5; no firm D call. The CDR3 length is 14 residues. V lost 1 base to trimming and J lost 6 bases, with 10 bases between them. Germline CDR1 reads MNHNS; CDR2 reads SASEGT. The CDR3 coding sequence is TGTGCCAGCAGTGAAGGAGGACTATTTCAGCCCCAGCATTTT. Protein: CASSEGGLFQPQHF.

The chain employs TRBV28 and TRBJ2-7; weak D call: TRBD2 (6 bases). CDR1 and CDR2 from the germline V gene are MDHEN and SYDVKM. The CDR3 has 14 amino acids. V lost 10 bases to trimming and J lost 5 bases, with 21 bases between them. For the CDR3, the DNA is TGTGCCACCCACCGGGGGTTCCCCTTCGACGAGCAGTACTTC. Protein: CATHRGFPFDEQYF.

The V gene is TRBV5-4, the J gene TRBJ2-1, with D perhaps TRBD1 (5 bases). The V end was cut by 0 bases, the J end by 3 bases, with 13 bases between. This CDR3 spans 16 amino acids. CDR1 SGHNT and CDR2 YYREEE come from the germline V gene (reference sequence). CDR3 sequence: CASSLAIGASYNEQFF. The CDR3 coding sequence is TGTGCCAGCAGCTTGGCCATTGGGGCCAGCTACAATGAGCAGTTCTTC.

V is TRBV9 and J is TRBJ2-3, with 8 bases matching TRBD2. With 1 base clipped from V and 5 bases from J, the junction kept 15 bases outside the gene matches. The CDR3 spans 18 residues. Germline loops: CDR1 SGDLS, CDR2 YYNGEE. CDR3: CASSVSFSGKRARDTQYF. The CDR3 DNA reads as TGTGCCAGCAGCGTATCCTTTAGCGGGAAGAGGGCCAGAGATACGCAGTATTTT.

This chain links TRBV5-1 with TRBJ2-2, with D tentatively TRBD2 (5 bases). The CDR3 spans 18 residues. V shed 4 bases and J shed 4 bases, with 23 bases lying between them. Germline CDR1 SGHRS, CDR2 YFSETQ. The CDR3 bases are TGCGCCAGCAGCCGCTACGGGATCCGCGAATTGACCACCGGGGAGCTGTTTTTT. This codes for CASSRYGIRELTTGELFF.

This chain joins TRBV28 and TRBJ1-5; D uncertain. The V end was cut by 4 bases, the J end by 6 bases, with 4 bases between. Per the germline V gene, CDR1 is MDHEN and CDR2 is SYDVKM. This CDR3 has 11 amino acids. The CDR3 coding sequence is TGTGCCAGCAGTTCAACTCAGCCCCAGCATTTT. Amino acid sequence: CASSSTQPQHF.